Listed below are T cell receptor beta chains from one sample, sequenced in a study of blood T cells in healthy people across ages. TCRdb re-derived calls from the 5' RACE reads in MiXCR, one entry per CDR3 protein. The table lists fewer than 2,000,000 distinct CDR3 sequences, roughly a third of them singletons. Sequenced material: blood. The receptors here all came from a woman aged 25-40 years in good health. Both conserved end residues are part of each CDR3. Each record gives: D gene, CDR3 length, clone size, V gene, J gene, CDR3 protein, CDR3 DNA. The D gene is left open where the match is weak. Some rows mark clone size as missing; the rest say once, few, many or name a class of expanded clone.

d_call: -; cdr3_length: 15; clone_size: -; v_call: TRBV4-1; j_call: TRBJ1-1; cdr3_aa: CASSQDWARGTEAFF; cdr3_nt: TGCGCCAGCAGCCAAGATTGGGCCCGGGGAACCGAAGCTTTCTTT
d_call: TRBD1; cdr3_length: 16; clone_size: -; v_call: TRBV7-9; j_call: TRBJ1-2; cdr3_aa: CASSQKQGAQSYGYTF; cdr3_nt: TGTGCCAGCAGCCAGAAACAGGGGGCGCAGAGCTATGGCTACACCTTC
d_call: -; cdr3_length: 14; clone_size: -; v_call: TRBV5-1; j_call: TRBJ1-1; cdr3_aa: CASSSGTQNTEAFF; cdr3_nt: TGCGCCAGCAGCTCCGGGACACAAAACACTGAAGCTTTCTTT
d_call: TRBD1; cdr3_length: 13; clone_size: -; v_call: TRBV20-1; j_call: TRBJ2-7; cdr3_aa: CSAISDRGYEQYF; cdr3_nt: TGCAGTGCTATCTCCGACAGGGGCTACGAGCAGTACTTC
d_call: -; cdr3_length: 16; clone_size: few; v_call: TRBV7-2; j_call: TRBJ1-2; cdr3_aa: CASSFRAPTENYGYTF; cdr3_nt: TGTGCCAGCAGCTTCAGGGCCCCTACAGAGAACTATGGCTACACCTTC
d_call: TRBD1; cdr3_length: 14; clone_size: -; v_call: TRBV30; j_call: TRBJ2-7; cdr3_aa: CAWSGGQAYYEQYF; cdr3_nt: TGTGCCTGGAGTGGGGGACAGGCGTACTACGAGCAGTACTTC
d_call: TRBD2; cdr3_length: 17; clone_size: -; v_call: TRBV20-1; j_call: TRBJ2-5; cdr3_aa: CSARGASGRAGEGTQYF; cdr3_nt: TGCAGTGCTAGGGGGGCTAGCGGGAGGGCCGGTGAAGGGACCCAGTACTTC
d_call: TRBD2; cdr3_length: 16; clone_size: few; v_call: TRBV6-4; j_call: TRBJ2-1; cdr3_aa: CASSKWEGEGYNEQFF; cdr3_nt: TGTGCCAGCAGCAAGTGGGAGGGCGAGGGCTACAATGAGCAGTTCTTC
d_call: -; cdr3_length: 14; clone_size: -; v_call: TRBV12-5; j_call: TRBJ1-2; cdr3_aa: CASGPGTDPYGYTF; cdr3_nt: TGTGCTAGTGGTCCTGGGACGGATCCTTATGGCTACACCTTC
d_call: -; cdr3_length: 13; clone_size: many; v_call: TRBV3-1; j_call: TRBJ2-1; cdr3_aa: CASSQEGMPEQFF; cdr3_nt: TGTGCCAGCAGCCAAGAAGGGATGCCTGAGCAGTTCTTC
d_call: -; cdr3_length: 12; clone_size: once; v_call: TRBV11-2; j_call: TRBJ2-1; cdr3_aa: CASSLVGGVQFF; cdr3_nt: TGTGCCAGCAGCTTAGTCGGGGGCGTGCAGTTCTTC
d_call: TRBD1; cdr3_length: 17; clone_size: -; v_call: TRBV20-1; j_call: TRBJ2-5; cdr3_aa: CSATRDRGRVGIETQYF; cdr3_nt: TGCAGTGCTACTAGGGACAGGGGGCGCGTTGGAATTGAGACCCAGTACTTC
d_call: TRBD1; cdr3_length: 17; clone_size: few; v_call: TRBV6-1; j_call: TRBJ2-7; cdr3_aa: CASSIWDTGTGAYEQYF; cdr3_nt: TGTGCCAGCAGTATATGGGATACCGGGACAGGGGCCTACGAGCAGTACTTC
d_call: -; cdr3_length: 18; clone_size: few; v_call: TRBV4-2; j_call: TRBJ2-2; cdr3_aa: CASSQGTKEVVNTGELFF; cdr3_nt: TGTGCCAGCAGCCAAGGGACGAAAGAAGTTGTAAACACCGGGGAGCTGTTTTTT
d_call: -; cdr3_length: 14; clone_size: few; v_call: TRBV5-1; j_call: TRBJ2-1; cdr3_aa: CASSLISDNNEQFF; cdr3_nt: TGCGCCAGCAGCTTAATAAGCGATAACAATGAGCAGTTCTTC
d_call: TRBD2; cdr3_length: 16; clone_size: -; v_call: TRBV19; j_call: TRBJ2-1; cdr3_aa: CASSENLAGFYNEQFF; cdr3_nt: TGTGCCAGTAGTGAAAATCTAGCGGGGTTTTACAATGAGCAGTTCTTC
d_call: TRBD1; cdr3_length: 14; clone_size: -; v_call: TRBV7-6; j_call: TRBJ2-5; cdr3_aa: CASSQQGAQETQYF; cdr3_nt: TGTGCCAGCAGCCAGCAGGGGGCCCAGGAGACCCAGTACTTC
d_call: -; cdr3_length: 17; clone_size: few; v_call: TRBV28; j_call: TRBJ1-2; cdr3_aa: CASSSFPGGRNGTGYTF; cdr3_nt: TGTGCCAGCAGTTCGTTCCCGGGCGGACGGAACGGAACCGGCTACACCTTC
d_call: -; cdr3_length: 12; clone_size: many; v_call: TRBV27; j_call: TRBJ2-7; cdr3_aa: CASKGSSYEQYF; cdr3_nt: TGTGCCAGCAAGGGTTCCTCCTACGAGCAGTACTTC
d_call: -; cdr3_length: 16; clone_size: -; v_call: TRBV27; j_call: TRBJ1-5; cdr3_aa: CASSLRGTIPNQPQHF; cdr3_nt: TGTGCCAGCAGTCTGAGGGGTACGATACCTAATCAGCCCCAGCATTTT
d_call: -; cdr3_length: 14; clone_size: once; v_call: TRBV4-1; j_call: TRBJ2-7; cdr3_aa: CASSRALPEYEQYF; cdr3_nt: TGCGCCAGCAGCCGCGCGCTGCCGGAGTACGAGCAGTACTTC
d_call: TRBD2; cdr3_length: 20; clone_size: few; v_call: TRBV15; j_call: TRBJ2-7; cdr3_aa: CATSRVSGTSGSGSLYEQYF; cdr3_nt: TGTGCCACCAGCAGAGTTTCCGGGACTAGCGGGAGTGGGTCCCTCTACGAGCAGTACTTC
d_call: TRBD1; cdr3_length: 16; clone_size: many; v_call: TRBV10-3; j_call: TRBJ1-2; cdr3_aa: CAIRQEHGTGNYGYTF; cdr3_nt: TGTGCCATCAGGCAAGAACACGGGACAGGAAACTATGGCTACACCTTC
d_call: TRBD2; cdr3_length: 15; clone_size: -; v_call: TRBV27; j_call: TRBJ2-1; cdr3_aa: CASSPRSGGNNEQFF; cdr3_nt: TGTGCCAGCAGCCCTCGGAGCGGGGGTAACAATGAGCAGTTCTTC
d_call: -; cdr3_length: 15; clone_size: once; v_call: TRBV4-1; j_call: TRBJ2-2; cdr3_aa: CASSQARTNTGELFF; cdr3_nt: TGCGCCAGCAGCCAAGCCCGGACGAACACCGGGGAGCTGTTTTTT
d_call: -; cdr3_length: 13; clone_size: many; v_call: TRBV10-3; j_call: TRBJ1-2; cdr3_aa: CAISESSDYGYTF; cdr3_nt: TGTGCCATCAGTGAGTCTTCTGACTATGGCTACACCTTC
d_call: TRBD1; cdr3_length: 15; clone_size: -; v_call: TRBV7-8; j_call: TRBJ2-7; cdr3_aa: CAGSLGQGAAYEQYF; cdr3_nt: TGTGCCGGCAGCTTAGGGCAGGGGGCCGCGTACGAGCAGTACTTC
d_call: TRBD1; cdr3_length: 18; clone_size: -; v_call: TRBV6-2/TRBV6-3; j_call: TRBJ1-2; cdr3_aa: CASSSLFPRTGGNYGYTF; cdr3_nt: TGTGCCAGCAGTTCCCTTTTCCCACGGACAGGGGGGAACTATGGCTACACCTTC
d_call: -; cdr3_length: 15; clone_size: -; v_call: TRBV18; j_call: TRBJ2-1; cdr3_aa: CASSPWVSSYNEQFF; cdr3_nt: TGTGCCAGCTCACCATGGGTAAGCTCCTACAATGAGCAGTTCTTC
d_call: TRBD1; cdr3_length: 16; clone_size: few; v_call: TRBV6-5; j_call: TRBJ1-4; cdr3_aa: CASRPGQGVIEEKLFF; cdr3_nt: TGTGCCAGCAGACCCGGACAGGGAGTAATTGAGGAAAAACTGTTTTTT
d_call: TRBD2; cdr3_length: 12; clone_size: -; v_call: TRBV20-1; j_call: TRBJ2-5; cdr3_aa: CSARGGRGTQYF; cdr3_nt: TGCAGTGCTAGAGGAGGGAGGGGGACCCAGTACTTC
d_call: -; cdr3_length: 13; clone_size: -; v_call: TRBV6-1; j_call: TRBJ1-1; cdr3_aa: CASRRDSVAEAFF; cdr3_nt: TGTGCCAGCAGAAGGGACTCGGTCGCTGAAGCTTTCTTT
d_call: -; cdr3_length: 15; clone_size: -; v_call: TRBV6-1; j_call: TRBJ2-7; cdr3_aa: CASSGPLLGNYEQYF; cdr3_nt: TGTGCCAGCAGTGGGCCCCTACTAGGGAACTACGAGCAGTACTTC
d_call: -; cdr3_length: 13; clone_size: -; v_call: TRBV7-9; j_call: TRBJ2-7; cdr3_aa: CASSQTGQGEQYF; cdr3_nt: TGTGCCAGCAGCCAGACCGGACAAGGAGAGCAGTACTTC
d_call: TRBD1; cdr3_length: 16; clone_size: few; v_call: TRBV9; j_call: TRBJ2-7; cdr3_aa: CASSVAGDSLTYEQYF; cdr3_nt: TGTGCCAGCAGCGTAGCTGGGGACAGCCTAACCTACGAGCAGTACTTC
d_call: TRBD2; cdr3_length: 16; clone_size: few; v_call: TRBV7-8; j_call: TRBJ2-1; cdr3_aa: CASSHRSGGDYNEQFF; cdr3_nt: TGTGCCAGCAGCCACCGTAGCGGGGGGGACTACAATGAGCAGTTCTTC
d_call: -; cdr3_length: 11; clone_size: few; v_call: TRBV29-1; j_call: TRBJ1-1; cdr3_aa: CSVVEFTEAFF; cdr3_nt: TGCAGCGTTGTGGAGTTCACTGAAGCTTTCTTT
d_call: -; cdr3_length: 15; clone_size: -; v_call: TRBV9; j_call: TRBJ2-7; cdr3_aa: CASSVAVSLADEQYF; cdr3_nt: TGTGCCAGCAGCGTAGCTGTCTCCCTGGCGGACGAGCAGTACTTC
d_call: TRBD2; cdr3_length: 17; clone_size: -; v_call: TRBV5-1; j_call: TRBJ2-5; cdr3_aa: CASSWGSSGGTQETQYF; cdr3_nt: TGCGCCAGCAGCTGGGGGTCTAGCGGGGGGACCCAAGAGACCCAGTACTTC
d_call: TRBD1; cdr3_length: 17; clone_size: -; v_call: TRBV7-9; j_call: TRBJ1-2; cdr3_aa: CASSSRPGTDFWYGYTF; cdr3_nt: TGTGCCAGCAGCTCGCGCCCCGGGACAGACTTTTGGTATGGCTACACCTTC
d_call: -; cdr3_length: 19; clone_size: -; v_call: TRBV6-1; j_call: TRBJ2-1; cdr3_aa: CASSGGGQGIAGVWDEQFF; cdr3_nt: TGTGCCAGCAGTGGCGGGGGACAGGGGATAGCGGGAGTCTGGGATGAGCAGTTCTTC
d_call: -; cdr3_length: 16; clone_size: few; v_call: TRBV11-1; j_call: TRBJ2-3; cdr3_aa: CASSLALRINTDTQYF; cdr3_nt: TGTGCCAGCAGCTTAGCGCTTCGGATTAACACAGATACGCAGTATTTT
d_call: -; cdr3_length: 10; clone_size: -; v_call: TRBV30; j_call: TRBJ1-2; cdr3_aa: CASFRTASTF; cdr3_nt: TGTGCCTCCTTTAGGACAGCCAGCACCTTC
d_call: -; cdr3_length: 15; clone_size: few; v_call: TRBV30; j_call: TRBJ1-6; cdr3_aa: CAWSGTAGIFSPLHF; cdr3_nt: TGTGCCTGGAGTGGGACGGCAGGGATCTTTTCACCCCTCCACTTT
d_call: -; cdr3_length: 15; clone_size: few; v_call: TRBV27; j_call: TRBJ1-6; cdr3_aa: CASTLGVGTNSPLHF; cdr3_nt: TGTGCCAGCACCCTAGGGGTCGGAACGAATTCACCCCTCCACTTT
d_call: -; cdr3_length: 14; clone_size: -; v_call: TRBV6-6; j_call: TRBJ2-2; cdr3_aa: CASTPVSSTGELFF; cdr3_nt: TGTGCCAGCACCCCGGTTTCCTCTACCGGGGAGCTGTTTTTT
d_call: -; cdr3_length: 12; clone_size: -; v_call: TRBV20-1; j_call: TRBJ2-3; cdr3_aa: CSAAGQTDTQYF; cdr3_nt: TGCAGTGCGGCCGGTCAGACAGATACGCAGTATTTT
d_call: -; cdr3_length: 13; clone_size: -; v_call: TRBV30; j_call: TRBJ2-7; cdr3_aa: CAWSSTFWYEQYF; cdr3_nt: TGTGCCTGGAGTAGCACGTTCTGGTACGAGCAGTACTTC
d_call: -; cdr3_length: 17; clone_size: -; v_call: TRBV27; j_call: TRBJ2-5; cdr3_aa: CASSTRQDSGMLETQYF; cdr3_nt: TGTGCCAGCAGTACCCGACAGGATTCCGGGATGTTAGAGACCCAGTACTTC
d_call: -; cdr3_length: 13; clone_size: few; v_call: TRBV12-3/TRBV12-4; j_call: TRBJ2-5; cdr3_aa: CATSSGGGETQYF; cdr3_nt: TGTGCGACCAGCTCCGGGGGAGGTGAGACCCAGTACTTC
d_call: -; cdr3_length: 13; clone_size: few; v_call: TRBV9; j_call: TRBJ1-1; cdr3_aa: CASSPRAYTEAFF; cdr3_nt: TGTGCCAGCAGCCCCCGGGCGTACACTGAAGCTTTCTTT
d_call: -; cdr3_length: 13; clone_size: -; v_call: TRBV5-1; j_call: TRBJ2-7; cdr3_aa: CASRRQATYEQYF; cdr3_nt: TGCGCCAGCAGAAGACAGGCCACCTACGAGCAGTACTTC
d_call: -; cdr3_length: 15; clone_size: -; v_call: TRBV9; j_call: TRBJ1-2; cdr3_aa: CASSDILGSPFGYTF; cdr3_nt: TGTGCCAGCAGTGATATCTTGGGGAGCCCCTTTGGCTACACCTTC
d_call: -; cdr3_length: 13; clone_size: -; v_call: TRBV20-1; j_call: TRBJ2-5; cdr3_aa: CSANPGPIETQYF; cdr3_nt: TGCAGTGCTAATCCGGGTCCTATCGAGACCCAGTACTTC
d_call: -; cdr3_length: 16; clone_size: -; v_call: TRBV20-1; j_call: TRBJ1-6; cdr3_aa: CSARDSGQSYNSPLHF; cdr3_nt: TGCAGTGCTAGAGATTCTGGACAGAGCTATAATTCACCCCTCCACTTT
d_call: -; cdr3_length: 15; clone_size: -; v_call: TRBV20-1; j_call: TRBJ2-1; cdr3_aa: CSAPWGLAEANEQFF; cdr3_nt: TGCAGTGCCCCCTGGGGGCTAGCTGAGGCCAATGAGCAGTTCTTC